Presented here are 6 T cell receptor beta chains from one specimen sequenced in a study of T-cell memory formation after mild COVID-19. Each CDR3 protein is one row after TCRdb ran MiXCR on the 5' RACE reads. The profile shows hundreds of thousands of distinct CDR3 sequences, about a fifth of them singletons. The sample comprised PBMCs or a T cell subset sorted from them (not recorded which). These receptors originate from an adult woman who had mild COVID-19 (a few samples of this study predate the infection). Cell type and time point are not known.

The chain uses TRBV7-9 and TRBJ1-1; D is perhaps TRBD1 (5 bases). The germline CDR1 and CDR2 sequences are SEHNR and FQNEAQ (reference sequence). V was shortened by 3 bases and J by 4 bases, with 12 bases between the two germline ends. The CDR3 runs to 14 residues. This chain's CDR3 is CASSLGPGGTEAFF. The CDR3 DNA reads TGTGCCAGCAGCTTGGGGCCCGGAGGCACTGAAGCTTTCTTT.

This clonotype was detected only a few times. CDR3 coding DNA: TGTGCCAGCAGTTACTCAAGGCGAGTGAACACTGAAGCTTTCTTT. Residues: CASSYSRRVNTEAFF. The rearrangement links TRBV6-5 to TRBJ1-1; no clear D gene. V gave up 0 bases and J gave up 0 bases, with 8 bases separating them. CDR1 is MNHEY, CDR2 SVGAGI, per germline. This CDR3 has 15 residues.

This clonotype has more than one count but fewer than ten. The rearrangement links TRBV7-9 to TRBJ2-5; TRBD1 or TRBD2 may be the D gene (5 bases each). The V gene's germline CDR1 is SEHNR and CDR2 FQNEAQ (reference sequence). The CDR3 consists of 16 residues. The V end was cut by 8 bases, the J end by 1 base, with 20 bases between. The CDR3 bases are TGTGCCAGCGGGGACCTGACGCAGATGTCCCAAGAGACCCAGTACTTC. Its translation is CASGDLTQMSQETQYF. Full variable domain (outside the CDR3, taken from reference TRBV7-9 and TRBJ2-5): DTGVSQNPRHKITKRGQNVTFRCDPISEHNRLYWYRQTLGQGPEFLTYFQNEAQLEKSRLLSDRFSAERPKGSFSTLEIQRTEQGDSAMYLCASGDLTQMSQETQYFGPGTRLLVL.

The chain is built from TRBV28 and TRBJ2-2; 12 bases are a match to TRBD2. The junction had 9 bases not matched to a gene; V was cut back by 7 bases and J by 6 bases. Germline values: CDR1 MDHEN, CDR2 SYDVKM. The CDR3 runs 16 residues. The CDR3, as DNA: TGTGCCAGCACGGACGGACTAGCGGGAATGGCCGGGGAGCTGTTTTTT. This gives the protein CASTDGLAGMAGELFF.

This clonotype was found many times. The chain uses TRBV7-6 and TRBJ2-1; 8 nucleotides align to TRBD2. This CDR3 spans 15 amino acids. Germline-derived CDR1 and CDR2 are SGHVS and FNYEAQ. V lost 1 base to trimming and J lost 4 bases; unmatched junction nucleotides: 3. DNA for the CDR3: TGTGCCAGCAGCTTAGAGCCTAGCGGGTACAATGAGCAGTTCTTC. Protein: CASSLEPSGYNEQFF. The whole variable domain, filled in from reference TRBV7-6 and TRBJ2-1, reads GAGVSQSPRYKVTKRGQDVALRCDPISGHVSLYWYRQALGQGPEFLTYFNYEAQQDKSGLPNDRFSAERPEGSISTLTIQRTEQRDSAMYRCASSLEPSGYNEQFFGPGTRLTVL.

This sequence joins TRBV18 and TRBJ2-1, with TRBD2 identical over 7 bases. Germline-derived CDR1 and CDR2 are KGHSH and LQKENI. V was pared by 0 bases and J by 10 bases, with 9 bases of the junction left unmatched. CDR3 length: 15 residues. The CDR3 DNA sequence: TGTGCCAGCTCACCACCCGGGACTACGGCCGTAGAGCAGTTCTTC. Encoded protein: CASSPPGTTAVEQFF.